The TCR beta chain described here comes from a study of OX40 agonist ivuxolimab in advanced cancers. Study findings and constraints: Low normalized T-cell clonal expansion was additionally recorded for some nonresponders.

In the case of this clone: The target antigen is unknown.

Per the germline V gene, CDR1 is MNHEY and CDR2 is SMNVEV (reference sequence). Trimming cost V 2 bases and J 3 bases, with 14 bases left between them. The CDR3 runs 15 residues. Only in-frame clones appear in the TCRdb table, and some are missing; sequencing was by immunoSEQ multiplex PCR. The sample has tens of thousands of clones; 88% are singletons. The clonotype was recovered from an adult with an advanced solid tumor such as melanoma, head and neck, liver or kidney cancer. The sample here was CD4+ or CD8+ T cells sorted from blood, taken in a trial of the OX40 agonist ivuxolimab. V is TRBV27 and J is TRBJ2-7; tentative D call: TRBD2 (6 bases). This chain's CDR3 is CASSLRGLRDYEQYF. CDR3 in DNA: TGTGCCAGCAGTTTAAGGGGCTTGCGGGACTACGAGCAGTACTTC.